The rows below give T cell receptor beta chains drawn from one sample of a study of blood T cells in healthy people across ages. A single record per CDR3 protein comes from TCRdb applying MiXCR to the 5' RACE reads. The profile shows roughly 1,800,000 distinct CDR3 sequences, about 50% of them singletons. The sequenced sample was blood. The receptors stem from a woman aged 35 to 49 in good health. Both conserved end residues are part of each CDR3. The D gene is left open where the match is weak. Size is stated for part of the rows, as once, few or many counts, or as a class when the clone is expanded.

d_call	j_call	v_call	clone_size	cdr3_nt	cdr3_aa
TRBD1	TRBJ2-5	TRBV20-1	.	TGCATCCCCCACGGTTCCGGGACAGGGGAAACCTATGAGCAGTACTTC	CIPHGSGTGETYEQYF
.	TRBJ2-3	TRBV9	.	TGTGCCAGCAGCGCCAATATGGATACGCAGTATTTT	CASSANMDTQYF
.	TRBJ2-1	TRBV20-1	.	TGCAGTGCTAGATTGGGGGTCATCCCCAATGAGCAGTTCTTC	CSARLGVIPNEQFF
.	TRBJ2-7	TRBV28	.	TGTGCCAGCAGTTTCCCCAGGGGCTTAGCCTACGAGCAGTACTTC	CASSFPRGLAYEQYF
.	TRBJ2-7	TRBV14	.	TGTGCCAGCAGCCAGCGAGGGGCCTCCTACAATGAGCAGTACTTC	CASSQRGASYNEQYF
.	TRBJ1-3	TRBV7-6	few	TGTGCCAGCAGCTTAGCCGGGCCGAGCTCTGGAAACACCATATATTTT	CASSLAGPSSGNTIYF
TRBD1	TRBJ2-7	TRBV6-2/TRBV6-3	.	TGTGCCAGCTGGACAGGGGTTTTGTACGAGCAGTACTTC	CASWTGVLYEQYF
.	TRBJ2-5	TRBV7-8	.	TGTGCCAGCAGCTTTCGGGACTCAGCGGGAGAGACCCAGTACTTC	CASSFRDSAGETQYF
.	TRBJ2-7	TRBV20-1	few	TGCAGTGCTAGACAGGGGTTCTCCGAGCAGTACTTC	CSARQGFSEQYF
.	TRBJ2-7	TRBV24-1	.	TGTGCCACCAGTGGGTCCCAAGGGGATTACGAGCAGTACTTC	CATSGSQGDYEQYF
.	TRBJ2-1	TRBV4-2	.	TGTGCCAGCAGCCGGTGGGGGGACTACAATGAGCAGTTCTTC	CASSRWGDYNEQFF
.	TRBJ1-5	TRBV4-3	.	TGCGCCAGCAGCCCAGGGTCCGGGCCCCAGCATTTT	CASSPGSGPQHF
.	TRBJ2-5	TRBV20-1	.	TGCAGTGCTAGGCCAGGGGCGAGGAGCCAAGAGACCCAGTACTTC	CSARPGARSQETQYF
TRBD2	TRBJ2-3	TRBV6-2/TRBV6-3	.	TGTGCCAGCCGCGCAAGACTAGCGGGGGGGCAGACAGATACGCAGTATTTT	CASRARLAGGQTDTQYF
TRBD1	TRBJ2-5	TRBV6-6	few	TGTGCCAGCAGTGGGACAGGGAGGCTTGAGACCCAGTACTTC	CASSGTGRLETQYF
TRBD2	TRBJ2-3	TRBV5-1	.	TGCGCCAGCAGCTTGGCCAGCGGGGTAGGAGCCACAGATACGCAGTATTTT	CASSLASGVGATDTQYF
.	TRBJ1-2	TRBV4-1	.	TGCGCCAGCAGCCAAGAGGTCCAGGGAAACTATGACTACACCTTC	CASSQEVQGNYDYTF
TRBD2	TRBJ2-5	TRBV5-6	.	TGTGCCATCGAGTTTCCGGGACTAGCGGGGGCCCAAGAGACCCAGTACTTC	CAIEFPGLAGAQETQYF
TRBD2	TRBJ2-3	TRBV4-3	.	TGCGCCAGCAGCCGACTAGCGTCTAGCACAGATACGCAGTATTTT	CASSRLASSTDTQYF
TRBD2	TRBJ2-5	TRBV7-2	few	TGTGCCAGCAGCTTACTGGGACTAGCGCAAGAGACCCAGTACTTC	CASSLLGLAQETQYF
.	TRBJ2-7	TRBV27	.	TGTGCCAGCAGAGGGTGGCGGAACGAGCAGTACTTC	CASRGWRNEQYF
.	TRBJ2-6	TRBV28	many	TGTGCCAGCAGGGCCTCTGGGGCCAACGTCCTGACTTTC	CASRASGANVLTF
TRBD1	TRBJ2-1	TRBV20-1	.	TGCGGTGCTCAGGACAGGGGCAATGAGCAGTTCTTC	CGAQDRGNEQFF
.	TRBJ1-6	TRBV3-1	few	TGTGCCAGCAGCCAGGGGGGTTCACCCCTCCACTTT	CASSQGGSPLHF
.	TRBJ2-5	TRBV28	few	TGTGCCAGCAGGTCCAATAGTGAGACCCAGTACTTC	CASRSNSETQYF
.	TRBJ2-1	TRBV12-3/TRBV12-4	.	TGTGCCAGCAGTCTCCTAGGGTTTTACAATGAGCAGTTCTTC	CASSLLGFYNEQFF
TRBD1	TRBJ1-5	TRBV2	once	TGTGCCAGCAAGGGGGGGACAGGCAATCAGCCCCAGCATTTT	CASKGGTGNQPQHF
.	TRBJ2-7	TRBV7-8	.	TGTGCCAGCACCCCGAGGGCGAGCTACGAGCAGTACTTC	CASTPRASYEQYF
TRBD2	TRBJ2-1	TRBV4-2	.	TGTGCCAGCAGCCAGGGGACTAGCGGGATTGAAAGTGAGCAGTTCTTC	CASSQGTSGIESEQFF
.	TRBJ2-1	TRBV7-2	.	TGTGCCAGCAGCTTAGCGGTTAGGACGGGGGGCCTGGGGAATGAGCAGTTCTTC	CASSLAVRTGGLGNEQFF
.	TRBJ1-1	TRBV9	.	TGTGCCAGCAGCGTAGGGGCAGCCACTGAAGCTTTCTTT	CASSVGAATEAFF
.	TRBJ2-1	TRBV2	.	TGTGCCAGCAGGCAGGAGGGCAATGAGCAGTTCTTC	CASRQEGNEQFF
.	TRBJ1-2	TRBV6-1	.	TGTGCCAGCAGTGAAGCCAATTTACCAGGGAACTATGGCTACACCTTC	CASSEANLPGNYGYTF
TRBD2	TRBJ2-3	TRBV20-1	.	TGCAGTGTAGGGGGACTAGCGGGACTCACAGATACGCAGTATTTT	CSVGGLAGLTDTQYF
.	TRBJ1-4	TRBV18	.	TGTGCCAGCTCACCCGTAGGGGGAAGATATGAAAAACTGTTTTTT	CASSPVGGRYEKLFF
.	TRBJ1-4	TRBV5-6	.	TGTGCCAGCAGCTTGGAAGTGGGACGTATTAATGAAAAACTGTTTTTT	CASSLEVGRINEKLFF
.	TRBJ1-2	TRBV20-1	.	TGCAGTGCCAGGTATTCCGTTGGCTACACCTTC	CSARYSVGYTF
.	TRBJ2-7	TRBV27	.	TGTGCCAGCAGTTTATCACGCGGTTTCAGCTCCTACGAGCAGTACTTC	CASSLSRGFSSYEQYF
.	TRBJ2-3	TRBV28	once	TGTGCCAGCACACAGGGAGTGCTTAGCACAGATACGCAGTATTTT	CASTQGVLSTDTQYF
.	TRBJ2-7	TRBV29-1	many	TGCAGCGTTGAAGGTCGGGGGTCTGAGCAGTACTTC	CSVEGRGSEQYF
.	TRBJ1-2	TRBV6-2/TRBV6-3	once	TGTGCCAGCAGGACACATACGGGACAATCTAACTATGGCTACACCTTC	CASRTHTGQSNYGYTF
.	TRBJ2-5	TRBV7-9	.	TGTGCCAGCAGCCCCCCAGTCGGGGCAGGAGAGACCCAGTACTTC	CASSPPVGAGETQYF
.	TRBJ1-5	TRBV19	.	TGTGCCAGTAGTATCCTGCGGACCCCAGGAGATCAGCCCCAGCATTTT	CASSILRTPGDQPQHF
TRBD2	TRBJ2-3	TRBV5-1	few	TGCGCCAGCAGCTTGGGACTAGCGATGAGGAAAGATACGCAGTATTTT	CASSLGLAMRKDTQYF
TRBD1	TRBJ1-1	TRBV27	.	TGTGCCAGCAGAGACGGACAGGGAGGCACTGAAGCTTTCTTT	CASRDGQGGTEAFF
.	TRBJ2-7	TRBV12-3/TRBV12-4	few	TGTGCCAGCAGAATGGCTCCCTACGAGCAGTACTTC	CASRMAPYEQYF
.	TRBJ2-5	TRBV6-6	few	TGTGCCAGCAGCCAAACCCTGGCTAAAGAAAAGACCCAGTACTTC	CASSQTLAKEKTQYF
TRBD1	TRBJ1-2	TRBV20-1	.	TGCAGTGCGAGAATTTCGACAGGGGAAGGCTACACCTTC	CSARISTGEGYTF